This record looks at one T cell receptor beta chain sequence and its context. Its specificity is not known. After extraction with the RNeasy kit, about 0.45 to 1 ug of the RNA was reverse transcribed using random hexamers. The CDR3 of TCR beta was amplified by immunoSEQ multiplex PCR across 54 Vbeta and 13 Jbeta. TCRdb re-analysed the immunoSEQ multiplex PCR reads in MiXCR, keeping a single row per CDR3 protein. The sample records about 190,000 distinct CDR3 sequences, under 97% being singletons. The data originate from a study of CD8 T cells in Susac syndrome. As for the study in general: Eight or nine of the sequenced Susac syndrome patients were in remission, and about six had active disease.

Study results and caveats: That the number of individuals in its TCR sequencing and HLA analysis was relatively small was acknowledged by the study.

The material sequenced was CD4+ T cells from PBMCs. This receptor was obtained from a human donor with Susac syndrome.

CDR3 nucleotides: TGCAGCGTGGGGGGACAGGCTGCCTACGAGCAGTACTTC. Its translation: CSVGGQAAYEQYF. The chain links TRBV29-1 to TRBJ2-7, with 8 bases lining up with TRBD1. J gave up 2 bases and V 6 bases, and 6 bases lay outside the gene matches. The V gene's germline CDR1 is SQVTM and CDR2 ANQGSEA. This CDR3 has 13 amino acids.